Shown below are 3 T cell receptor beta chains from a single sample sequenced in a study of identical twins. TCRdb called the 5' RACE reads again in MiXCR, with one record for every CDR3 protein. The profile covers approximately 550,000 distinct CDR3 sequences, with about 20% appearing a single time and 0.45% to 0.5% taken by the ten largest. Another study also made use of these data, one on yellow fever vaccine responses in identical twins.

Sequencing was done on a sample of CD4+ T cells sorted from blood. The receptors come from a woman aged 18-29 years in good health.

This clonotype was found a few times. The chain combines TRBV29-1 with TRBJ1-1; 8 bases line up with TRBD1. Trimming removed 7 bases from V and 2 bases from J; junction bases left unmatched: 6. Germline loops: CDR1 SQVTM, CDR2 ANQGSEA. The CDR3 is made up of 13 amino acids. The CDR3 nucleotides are TGCAGCGCCGGGGGACAGGCTAACACTGAAGCTTTCTTT. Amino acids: CSAGGQANTEAFF. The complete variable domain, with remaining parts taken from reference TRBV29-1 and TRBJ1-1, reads SAVISQKPSRDICQRGTSLTIQCQVDSQVTMMFWYRQQPGQSLTLIATANQGSEATYESGFVIDKFPISRPNLTFSTLTVSNMSPEDSSIYLCSAGGQANTEAFFGQGTRLTVV.

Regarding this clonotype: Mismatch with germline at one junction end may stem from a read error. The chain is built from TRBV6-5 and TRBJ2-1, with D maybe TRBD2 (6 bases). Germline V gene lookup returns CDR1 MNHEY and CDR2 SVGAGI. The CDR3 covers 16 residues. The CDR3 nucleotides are TGTACCAGCAGTTACGTTAGCGGATTATCCTACAATGAGCAGTTCTTC. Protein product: CTSSYVSGLSYNEQFF.

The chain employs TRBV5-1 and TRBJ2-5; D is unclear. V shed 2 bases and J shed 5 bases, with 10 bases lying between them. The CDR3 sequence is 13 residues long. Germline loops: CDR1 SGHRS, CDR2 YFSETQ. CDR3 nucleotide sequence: TGCGCCAGCAGCTTAGCCACAAGGGAGACCCAGTACTTC. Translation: CASSLATRETQYF.